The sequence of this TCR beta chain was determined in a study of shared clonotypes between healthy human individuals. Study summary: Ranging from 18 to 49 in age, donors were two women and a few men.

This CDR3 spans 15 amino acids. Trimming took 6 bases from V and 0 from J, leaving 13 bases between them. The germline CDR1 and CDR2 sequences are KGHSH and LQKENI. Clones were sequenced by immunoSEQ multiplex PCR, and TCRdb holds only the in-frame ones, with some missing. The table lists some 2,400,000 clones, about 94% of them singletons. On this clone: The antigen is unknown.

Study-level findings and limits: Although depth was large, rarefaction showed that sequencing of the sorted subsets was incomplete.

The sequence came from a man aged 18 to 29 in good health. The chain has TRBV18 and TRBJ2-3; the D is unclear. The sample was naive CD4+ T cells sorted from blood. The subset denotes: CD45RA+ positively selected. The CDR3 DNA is TGTGCCAGCTCCCACGGGCAACCTAGCACAGATACGCAGTATTTT. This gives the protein CASSHGQPSTDTQYF.